This T cell receptor (beta chain) emerged from a study of blood T cell repertoires in COVID-19. The overall study: From the United States, Italy and Spain came samples of acute and convalescent COVID-19. PBMCs, B-cell-depleted T cells, or T cells were the source of the cDNA or gDNA that made up the material.

Original methodology: For nucleated cells, counts were estimated from reference gene primer amplification. Assay: immunoSEQ multiplex PCR; the TCRdb copy retains only in-frame clones and omits some. V and J calls and clone size are those listed in that table; D and trimming were worked out from the DNA. This sample has 45,000 or so clones, with about nine tenths found just once. This CDR3 is built from 15 residues. Deletions cut 5 bases from V and 3 bases from J, with 14 bases between. Germline V CDR1 and CDR2: LNHDA, SQIVND (reference sequence). This clone was seen only a few times. The sample consisted of peripheral blood. The receptor was isolated from a human donor in a cohort sampled during active COVID-19. This rearrangement joins TRBV19 to TRBJ1-5; D unresolved. The CDR3, as DNA: TGTGCCAGTAGTTTCCAGTCGGGTAACAATCAGCCCCAGCATTTT. The encoded protein is CASSFQSGNNQPQHF.